A single sample is the source of the 7 T cell receptor beta chains below, sequenced in a study of cytomegalovirus exposure and HLA in healthy donors. The PCR contained 60 Vbeta and 13 Jbeta primers. Measured with immunoSEQ multiplex PCR; TCRdb has only the in-frame clones, and not every one. The sample has 150,000 to 200,000 clones; more than 60% are singletons. The sequencing sample was made of PBMCs. These receptors were taken from a woman in her 30s in good health and CMV-seronegative.

The chain combines TRBV2 with TRBJ2-5, with 8 bases matching TRBD2. The germline V gene encodes CDR1 SNHLY and CDR2 FYNNEI. Trimming took 7 bases from V and 4 from J; bases not matched to a gene: 11. This CDR3 contains 15 residues. The CDR3 region is CASILGSGGRETQYF. The DNA for the CDR3 is TGTGCCAGCATCCTTGGCTCGGGGGGGAGAGAGACCCAGTACTTC.

The CDR3 region is CASSFRQIMSSGNTIYF. The CDR3 nucleotides read TGTGCCAGCAGCTTTAGACAGATAATGAGCTCTGGAAACACCATATATTTT. The gene calls are TRBV5-6 and TRBJ1-3; tentative D call: TRBD1 (5 bases). Between the trimmed V and J ends, which lost 2 bases and 0 bases, there was a span of 15 bases. CDR1 SGHDT and CDR2 YYEEEE come from the germline V gene. This CDR3 contains 17 residues.

The rearrangement joins TRBV7-9 to TRBJ1-5; TRBD1 matches at 7 bases. Germline values: CDR1 SEHNR, CDR2 FQNEAQ (reference sequence). V lost 4 bases to trimming and J lost 7 bases; unmatched junction nucleotides: 10. The CDR3 is 15 residues long. In DNA, the CDR3 is TGTGCCAGCAGCTCTACAGACAGGGATGGCCAGCCCCAGCATTTT. This codes for CASSSTDRDGQPQHF.

This clone came up a few times. This rearrangement joins TRBV2 to TRBJ1-2; D gene unclear. Germline loops: CDR1 SNHLY, CDR2 FYNNEI. The CDR3 covers 13 residues. The V end was cut by 9 bases, the J end by 4 bases, with 15 bases between. The CDR3 spells CAREEGRSYGYTF. The CDR3 DNA is TGTGCCAGAGAGGAGGGAAGGAGCTATGGCTACACCTTC.

The V and J genes are TRBV5-6 and TRBJ1-1; no clear D gene. The CDR3 has 13 residues. Per germline, CDR1 SGHDT and CDR2 YYEEEE. Trimming removed 0 bases at V and 2 bases at J, with 5 bases between. The CDR3 sequence is CASSLGSNTEAFF. CDR3 DNA: TGTGCCAGCAGCTTGGGTAGCAACACTGAAGCTTTCTTT.

The rearrangement joins TRBV2 to TRBJ2-7; possibly TRBD2 for D (6 bases). Trimming took off 8 bases at V and 7 bases at J, with 24 bases between the two ends. CDR1 SNHLY and CDR2 FYNNEI come from the germline V gene. The CDR3 extends over 15 amino acids. CDR3 sequence reads: CASLEGLAGNVEQYF. CDR3 coding DNA: TGTGCCAGCCTCGAAGGTCTGGCGGGGAATGTGGAGCAGTACTTC.

This chain uses TRBV19 with TRBJ2-1; D gene uncertain. V was pared by 6 bases and J by 4 bases, with 7 bases between. Germline CDR1 LNHDA, CDR2 SQIVND (reference sequence). This CDR3 spans 12 amino acids. The CDR3 sequence: CASSALYNEQFF. The CDR3 nucleotides read TGTGCCAGTAGCGCACTATACAATGAGCAGTTCTTC. Together with reference TRBV19 and TRBJ2-1, the CDR3 gives the full variable domain: DGGITQSPKYLFRKEGQNVTLSCEQNLNHDAMYWYRQDPGQGLRLIYYSQIVNDFQKGDIAEGYSVSREKKESFPLTVTSAQKNPTAFYLCASSALYNEQFFGPGTRLTVL.